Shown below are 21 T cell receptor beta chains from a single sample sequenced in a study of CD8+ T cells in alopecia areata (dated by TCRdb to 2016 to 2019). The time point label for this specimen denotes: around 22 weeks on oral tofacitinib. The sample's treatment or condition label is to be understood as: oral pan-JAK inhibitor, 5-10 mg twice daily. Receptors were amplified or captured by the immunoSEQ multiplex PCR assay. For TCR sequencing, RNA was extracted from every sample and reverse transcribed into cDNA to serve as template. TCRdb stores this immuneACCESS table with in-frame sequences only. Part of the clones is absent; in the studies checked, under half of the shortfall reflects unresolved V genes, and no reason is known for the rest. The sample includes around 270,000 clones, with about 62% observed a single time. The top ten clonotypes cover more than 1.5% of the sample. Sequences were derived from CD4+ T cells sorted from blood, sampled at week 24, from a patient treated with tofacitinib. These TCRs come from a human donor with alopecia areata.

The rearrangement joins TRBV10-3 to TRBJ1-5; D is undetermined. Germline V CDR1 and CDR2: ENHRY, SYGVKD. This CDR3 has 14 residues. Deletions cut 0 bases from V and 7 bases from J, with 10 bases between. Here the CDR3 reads CAISESGWGQPQHF. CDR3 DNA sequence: TGTGCCATCAGTGAGTCCGGCTGGGGACAGCCCCAGCATTTT.

The chain's CDR3 is CSVEGANTEAFF. The CDR3 nucleotides are TGCAGCGTTGAGGGGGCGAACACTGAAGCTTTCTTT. V is TRBV29-1 and J is TRBJ1-1; the D gene is possibly TRBD1 (6 bases). Trimming pared 3 bases from V and 1 base from J, leaving 6 bases between. Germline-derived CDR1 and CDR2 are SQVTM and ANQGSEA. The CDR3 sequence is 12 residues long.

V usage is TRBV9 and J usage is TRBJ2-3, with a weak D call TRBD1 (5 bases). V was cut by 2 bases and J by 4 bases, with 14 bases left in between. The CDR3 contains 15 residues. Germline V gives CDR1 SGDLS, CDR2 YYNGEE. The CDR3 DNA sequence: TGTGCCAGCAGCGTCGGGCCCAGGGTCCCAGATACGCAGTATTTT. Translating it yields CASSVGPRVPDTQYF.

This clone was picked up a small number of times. The CDR3 sequence: CASSFGSTYEQYF. The CDR3 bases are TGCGCCAGCAGCTTTGGAAGTACCTACGAGCAGTACTTC. This chain links TRBV5-1 with TRBJ2-7; no firm D call. The CDR3 covers 13 residues. V was cut by 2 bases and J by 2 bases, with 8 bases left in between. Germline CDR1 reads SGHRS; CDR2 reads YFSETQ.

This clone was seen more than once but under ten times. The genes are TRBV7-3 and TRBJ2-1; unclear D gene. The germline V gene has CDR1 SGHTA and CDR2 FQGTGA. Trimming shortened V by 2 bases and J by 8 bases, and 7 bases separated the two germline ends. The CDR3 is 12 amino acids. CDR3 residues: CASSLDQDEQFF. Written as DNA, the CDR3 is TGTGCCAGCAGCTTAGACCAGGATGAGCAGTTCTTC.

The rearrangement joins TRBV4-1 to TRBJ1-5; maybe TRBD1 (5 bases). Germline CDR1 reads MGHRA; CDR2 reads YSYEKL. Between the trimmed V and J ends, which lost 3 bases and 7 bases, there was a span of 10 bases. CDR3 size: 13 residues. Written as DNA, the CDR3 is TGCGCCAGCAGCCAGGGGCCTCAACAGCCCCAGCATTTT. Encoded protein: CASSQGPQQPQHF.

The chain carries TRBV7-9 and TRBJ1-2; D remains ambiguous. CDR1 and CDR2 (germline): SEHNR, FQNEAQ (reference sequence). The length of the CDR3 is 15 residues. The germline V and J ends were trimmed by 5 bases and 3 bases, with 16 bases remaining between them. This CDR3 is CASSPGSGGDYGYTF. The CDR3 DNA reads TGTGCCAGCAGCCCCGGGTCAGGTGGAGACTATGGCTACACCTTC.

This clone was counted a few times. The chain's CDR3 is CASSADSGGQETQYF. Here the CDR3 DNA reads TGTGCCAGCAGTGCCGACAGCGGGGGCCAAGAGACCCAGTACTTC. The chain employs TRBV27 and TRBJ2-5; 8 nucleotides agree with TRBD2. Looked up from germline, CDR1 is MNHEY and CDR2 is SMNVEV (reference sequence). J lost 1 base, V lost 5 bases, and 6 bases had no gene match. The CDR3 is 15 amino acids.

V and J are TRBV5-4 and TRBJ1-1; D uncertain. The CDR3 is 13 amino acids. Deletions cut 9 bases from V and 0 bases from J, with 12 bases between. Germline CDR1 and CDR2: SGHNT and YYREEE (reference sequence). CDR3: CATRDIMNTEAFF. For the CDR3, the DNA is TGTGCCACCCGTGATATCATGAACACTGAAGCTTTCTTT.

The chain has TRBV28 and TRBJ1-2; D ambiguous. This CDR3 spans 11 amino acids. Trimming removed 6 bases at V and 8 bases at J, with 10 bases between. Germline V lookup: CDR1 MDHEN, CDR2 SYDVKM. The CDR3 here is CASSGLGGYTF. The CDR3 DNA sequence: TGTGCCAGCAGCGGACTGGGAGGCTACACCTTC.

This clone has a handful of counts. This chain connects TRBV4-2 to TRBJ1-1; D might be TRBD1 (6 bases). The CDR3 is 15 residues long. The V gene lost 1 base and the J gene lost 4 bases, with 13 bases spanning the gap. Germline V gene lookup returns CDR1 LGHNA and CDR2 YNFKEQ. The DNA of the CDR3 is TGTGCCAGCAGCCAAGGGGGGCAGGGCTCCACTGAAGCTTTCTTT. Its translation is CASSQGGQGSTEAFF.

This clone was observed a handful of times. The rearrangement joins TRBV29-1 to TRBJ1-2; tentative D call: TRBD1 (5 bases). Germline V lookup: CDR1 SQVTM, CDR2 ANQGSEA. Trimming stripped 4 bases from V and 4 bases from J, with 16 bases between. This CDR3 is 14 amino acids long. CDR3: CSVGSGGEIYGYTF. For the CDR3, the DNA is TGCAGCGTTGGTTCAGGAGGGGAGATCTATGGCTACACCTTC.

CDR3 in amino acids: CSVVGGVRGETQYF. CDR3 nucleotides: TGCAGCGTTGTAGGGGGGGTCCGTGGAGAGACCCAGTACTTC. V gene TRBV29-1 combines with J gene TRBJ2-5; maybe TRBD2 (7 bases). This CDR3 is built from 14 residues. CDR1 and CDR2 from the germline V gene are SQVTM and ANQGSEA. Deletions cut 4 bases from V and 4 bases from J, with 16 bases between.

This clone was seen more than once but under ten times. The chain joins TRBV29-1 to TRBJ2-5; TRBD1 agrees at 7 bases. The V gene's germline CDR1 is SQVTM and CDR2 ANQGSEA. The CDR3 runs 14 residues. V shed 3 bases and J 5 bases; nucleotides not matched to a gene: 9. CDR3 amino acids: CSVDQTGIGETQYF. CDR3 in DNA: TGCAGCGTTGACCAGACAGGGATAGGGGAGACCCAGTACTTC. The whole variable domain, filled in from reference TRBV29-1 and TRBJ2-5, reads SAVISQKPSRDICQRGTSLTIQCQVDSQVTMMFWYRQQPGQSLTLIATANQGSEATYESGFVIDKFPISRPNLTFSTLTVSNMSPEDSSIYLCSVDQTGIGETQYFGPGTRLLVL.

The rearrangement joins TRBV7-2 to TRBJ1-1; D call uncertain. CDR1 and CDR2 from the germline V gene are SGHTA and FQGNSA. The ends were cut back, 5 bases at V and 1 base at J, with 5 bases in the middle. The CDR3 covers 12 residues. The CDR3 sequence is CASSRRNTEAFF. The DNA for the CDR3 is TGTGCCAGCAGCCGCCGGAACACTGAAGCTTTCTTT.

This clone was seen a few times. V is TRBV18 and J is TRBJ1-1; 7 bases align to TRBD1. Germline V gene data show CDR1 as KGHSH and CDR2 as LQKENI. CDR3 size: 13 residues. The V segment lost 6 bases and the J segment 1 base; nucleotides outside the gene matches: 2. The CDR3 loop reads CASSGDRNTEAFF. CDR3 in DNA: TGTGCCAGCTCGGGGGACAGGAACACTGAAGCTTTCTTT. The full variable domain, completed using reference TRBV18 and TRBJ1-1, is NAGVMQNPRHLVRRRGQEARLRCSPMKGHSHVYWYRQLPEEGLKFMVYLQKENIIDESGMPKERFSAEFPKEGPSILRIQQVVRGDSAAYFCASSGDRNTEAFFGQGTRLTVV.

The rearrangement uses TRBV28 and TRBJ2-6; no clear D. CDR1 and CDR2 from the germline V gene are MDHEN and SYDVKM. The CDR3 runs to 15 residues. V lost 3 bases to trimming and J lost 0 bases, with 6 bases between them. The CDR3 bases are TGTGCCAGCAGTTTTAAGCCCTCTGGGGCCAACGTCCTGACTTTC. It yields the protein CASSFKPSGANVLTF.

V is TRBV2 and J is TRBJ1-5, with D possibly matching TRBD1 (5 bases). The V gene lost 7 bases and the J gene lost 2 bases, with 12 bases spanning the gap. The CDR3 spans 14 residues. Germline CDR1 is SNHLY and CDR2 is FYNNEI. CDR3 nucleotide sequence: TGTGCCAGCACGCGGCAGGGAGGCAATCAGCCCCAGCATTTT. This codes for CASTRQGGNQPQHF. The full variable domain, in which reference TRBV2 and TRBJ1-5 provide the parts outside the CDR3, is EPEVTQTPSHQVTQMGQEVILRCVPISNHLYFYWYRQILGQKVEFLVSFYNNEISEKSEIFDDQFSVERPDGSNFTLKIRSTKLEDSAMYFCASTRQGGNQPQHFGDGTRLSIL.

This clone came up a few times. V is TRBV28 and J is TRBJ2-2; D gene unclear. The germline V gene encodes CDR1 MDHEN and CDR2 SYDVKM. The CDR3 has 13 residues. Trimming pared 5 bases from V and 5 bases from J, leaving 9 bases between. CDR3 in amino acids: CASSIPGTGELFF. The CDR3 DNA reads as TGTGCCAGCAGTATACCCGGGACCGGGGAGCTGTTTTTT. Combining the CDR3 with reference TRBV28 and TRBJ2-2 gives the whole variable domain DVKVTQSSRYLVKRTGEKVFLECVQDMDHENMFWYRQDPGLGLRLIYFSYDVKMKEKGDIPEGYSVSREKKERFSLILESASTNQTSMYLCASSIPGTGELFFGEGSRLTVL.

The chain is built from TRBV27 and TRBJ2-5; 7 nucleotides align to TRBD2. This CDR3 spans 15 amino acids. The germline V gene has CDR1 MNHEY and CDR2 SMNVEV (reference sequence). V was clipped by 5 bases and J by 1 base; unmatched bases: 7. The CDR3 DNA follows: TGTGCCAGCAGTCTCCGAGCGGGGCTCCAAGAGACCCAGTACTTC. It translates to CASSLRAGLQETQYF.

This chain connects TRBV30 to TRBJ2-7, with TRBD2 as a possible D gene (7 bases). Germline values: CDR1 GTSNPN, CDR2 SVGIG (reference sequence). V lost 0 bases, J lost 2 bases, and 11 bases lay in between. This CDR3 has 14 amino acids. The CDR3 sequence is CAWSVVGGPYEQYF. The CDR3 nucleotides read TGTGCCTGGAGTGTGGTGGGGGGGCCCTACGAGCAGTACTTC.